These 7 T cell receptor beta chains came from one sample sequenced in a study of blood T cell repertoires in COVID-19. Repertoires were generated with immunoSEQ multiplex PCR, while TCRdb's copy carries only in-frame clones and drops some. The sample carries 130,000 to 150,000 clones, roughly 84% recorded once. The sequenced sample consisted of peripheral blood. All receptors derive from a human donor in a cohort sampled during active COVID-19.

The sample holds a few counts of this clone. V and J are TRBV18 and TRBJ2-7, with D possibly matching TRBD1 (6 bases). V was clipped by 3 bases and J by 7 bases, with 16 bases between them. The CDR3 is 14 amino acids. Germline values: CDR1 KGHSH, CDR2 LQKENI. CDR3 DNA: TGTGCCAGCTCACCCCAGGGGCCCCCTAGAGAGCAGTACTTC. Amino acids: CASSPQGPPREQYF.

The chain carries TRBV9 and TRBJ2-4; 8 nucleotides line up with TRBD2. The V gene's germline CDR1 is SGDLS and CDR2 YYNGEE. Trimming took 4 bases from V and 9 from J; bases not matched to a gene: 9. CDR3 length equals 14 residues. The CDR3 region is CASSQNLREGIQYF. Here the CDR3 DNA reads TGTGCCAGCAGCCAAAACCTTCGGGAGGGCATTCAGTACTTC.

This clone was seen a handful of times. This chain links TRBV24-1 with TRBJ2-1; D is perhaps TRBD2 (6 bases). The CDR3 spans 13 residues. Germline values: CDR1 KGHDR, CDR2 SFDVKD. V lost 4 bases, J lost 10 bases, and 13 bases lay in between. The CDR3 coding sequence is TGTGCCACCAGTGACCCCGGCCTAGCGGAGCAGTTCTTC. Protein product: CATSDPGLAEQFF.

The V gene is TRBV19, the J gene TRBJ1-5; D remains ambiguous. V gave up 0 bases and J gave up 4 bases, with 4 bases separating them. The CDR3 extends over 13 amino acids. CDR1 and CDR2 (germline): LNHDA, SQIVND (reference sequence). For the CDR3, the DNA is TGTGCCAGTAGTATAGAAATAAATCAGCCCCAGCATTTT. Translation: CASSIEINQPQHF.

This clone has only one observation. This chain joins TRBV12-3 or TRBV12-4 and TRBJ2-7; D is unclear. The CDR3 totals 12 residues. V lost 2 bases and J 3 bases, leaving 5 bases between the germline ends. The CDR3 DNA sequence: TGTGCCAGCAGTTTATACAGCTACGAGCAGTACTTC. Translation gives CASSLYSYEQYF.

This chain connects TRBV18 to TRBJ1-1; 8 bases map to TRBD1. In germline, CDR1 is KGHSH, CDR2 LQKENI. This CDR3 has 14 residues. Losses at the gene ends were 2 bases for V and 2 bases for J; bases not matched to a gene: 1. The DNA of the CDR3 is TGTGCCAGCTCACCAGGGACAGGCAACACTGAAGCTTTCTTT. This sequence encodes CASSPGTGNTEAFF.

This sequence joins TRBV11-1 and TRBJ2-1; D is perhaps TRBD1 (5 bases). This CDR3 has 13 residues. Germline CDR1 and CDR2: SGHAT and FQDESV (reference sequence). V dropped 4 bases and J dropped 5 bases, with 9 bases sitting between them. The CDR3 here is CASSSDRNNEQFF. CDR3 nucleotides: TGTGCCAGCAGCTCTGACAGAAACAATGAGCAGTTCTTC. Full variable domain (missing parts from reference TRBV11-1 and TRBJ2-1): EAEVAQSPRYKITEKSQAVAFWCDPISGHATLYWYRQILGQGPELLVQFQDESVVDDSQLPKDRFSAERLKGVDSTLKIQPAELGDSAMYLCASSSDRNNEQFFGPGTRLTVL.